Listed here is a single T cell receptor beta chain. The antigen remains unidentified. The data stem from a study of blood T cells in healthy people across ages. Each sample had at least 6 million PBMCs isolated. Alongside a J-beta primer mix, a sample-barcoded 5' primer served in a second PCR lasting roughly 7 to 11 cycles. TCRdb reprocessed the 5' RACE reads with MiXCR, giving one entry per CDR3 protein. The table has roughly 1.5 million distinct CDR3 sequences, less than 45% seen once. Notes on the study in general: CMV status of donors was not determined, possibly confounding expanded clonotype changes. Diversity estimates drawn from one million T cells were deemed underestimates.

The V gene lost 8 bases and the J gene lost 3 bases, with 17 bases spanning the gap. Germline V CDR1 and CDR2: DFQATT, SNEGSKA (reference sequence). The CDR3 has 14 amino acids. This receptor was taken from a woman under 30 in good health. The source material was blood. The chain couples TRBV20-1 to TRBJ1-5; TRBD1 is a possible D gene (5 bases). The CDR3 sequence is CSTGPTVTNQPQHF. The DNA of the CDR3 is TGCAGTACGGGACCAACCGTGACCAATCAGCCCCAGCATTTT.